This T cell receptor beta chain was sequenced in a study of CD8 T cells in ankylosing spondylitis (dated by TCRdb to 2015 to 2018). Describing the broader study: T cell receptor beta repertoires were profiled in healthy donors and ankylosing spondylitis patients so that disease-linked TCR variants could be found. Peripheral blood was sampled, and synovial fluid was additionally collected from ankylosing spondylitis patients. The whole study cohort included about a hundred healthy donors and 25 ankylosing spondylitis patients.

General findings and caveats noted by the study authors: Some of the motif variants had been reported before in the synovial fluid and blood of reactive arthritis patients, a finding that suggests common disease-initiation mechanisms. The disease-linked clones had a CD8+ phenotype and were found at relatively low frequencies in peripheral blood. Significant enrichment of the disease-linked clones was reported in matched synovial fluid samples from ankylosing spondylitis patients. Blood from ankylosing spondylitis patients appeared to be characterized by a TCR beta motif composed of under ten highly homologous amino acid variants.

Details on this clonotype: Its antigen remains unidentified. Per-base qualities were not stored, and no clone one base away is much larger.

The instrument given in TCRdb is Illumina HiSeq 2500. Quantitative 5'-RACE with molecular barcodes was used to prepare TCR beta libraries. The original methods were these. Disease-linked TCR variants were identified with a new computational method built on a probabilistic model of VDJ rearrangement. TCRdb's own reprocessing of the public reads used fastp at Q25 and MiXCR and kept productive beta chains. For every CDR3 protein sequence, its rows merge into one entry that carries the most common genes and DNA. TCRdb's processing, not the authors' own work, is the source of the V and J calls. The sample includes 250,000 or so distinct CDR3 sequences, with about 24% observed a single time. Of the sample, more than 0.6% falls within the top ten clones. Spanning cysteine to phenylalanine, the CDR3 consists of 13 amino acids. Only the CDR3 region is kept as DNA, spanning 39 bases read in frame from base 1. V and J are truncated by 3 bases and 2 bases respectively, leaving an intervening sequence of 7 bases. Via the germline V gene, CDR1 is KGHSH and CDR2 LQKENI.

The rearranged segments are TRBV18 and TRBJ2-5, with the D gene not confidently named. This clonotype was sampled from a male donor with ankylosing spondylitis or in good health (not recorded which). The sequenced material came from blood, either unsorted or a sorted T cell fraction (not recorded which). The CDR3 reads CASSPNQQETQYF. The nucleotide sequence is given as TGTGCCAGCTCACCGAATCAGCAAGAGACCCAGTACTTC.